This T cell receptor (beta chain) is from a study of PD-L1 blockade in urothelial cancer. Study at large: Researchers found blood samples held a median of approximately 150,000 T cells. General study results and limits: Durable-benefit patients showed greater tumor-associated blood clone expansion at 3 weeks.

A word on this clone: The antigen is undetermined.

Trimming took 7 bases from V and 2 from J, leaving 12 bases between them. Germline loops: CDR1 SGHRS, CDR2 YFSETQ. The CDR3 covers 13 residues. The authors spiked synthetic TCR analog templates into each PCR. Profiling relied on immunoSEQ multiplex PCR, and the TCRdb table lists in-frame clones only, not all of them. Found here are 53,000 or so clones, 88% of them singletons; the top ten hold less than 2.5%. Time point indicated: peripheral blood 6 weeks after treatment start. This receptor was taken from a man aged 60 to 69 with urothelial cancer. The material sequenced was PBMCs, taken around atezolizumab (anti-PD-L1) treatment. The rearrangement joins TRBV5-1 to TRBJ1-2; D may be TRBD1 (6 bases). The CDR3 DNA sequence: TGCGCCAGCTCCCAAGGGGGAAACTATGGCTACACCTTC. This translates into CASSQGGNYGYTF.